Listed below are T cell receptor beta chains from one sample, sequenced in a study of cytomegalovirus exposure and HLA in healthy donors. Produced via immunoSEQ multiplex PCR; TCRdb's table is partial and in-frame only. The sample lists about 120,000 clones; 6.5% to 9.5% were seen once. Sequenced: PBMCs. The receptors were sampled from a woman in her thirties or forties in good health and CMV-seropositive. CDR3s leave out the opening cysteine and the closing phenylalanine or tryptophan. For some rows the clone size is stated as once, few or many, or as a class when expanded; others skip it.

>TRBJ2-1|TRBV5-1|NA
ASSLGRAKYNEQF
>TRBJ2-7|TRBV5-1|NA
ASSTGDRGPTYEQY
>TRBJ2-2|TRBV9|few
ASSPLTGELF
>TRBJ1-5|TRBV4-1|few
ASSPLDKYSNQPQH
>TRBJ1-1|TRBV6-5|few
ASRFTGRGQTEAF
>TRBJ1-5|TRBV18|NA
ASSRRDSYQPQH
>TRBJ2-2|TRBV5-1|few
ASSWGTGVNTGELF
>TRBJ1-4|TRBV5-1|few
ASSLERGHEKLF
>TRBJ2-1|TRBV11-2|NA
ASSPLRAGTSYNEQF
>TRBJ1-4|TRBV27|NA
ASSGISGTGSEKLF
>TRBJ1-4|TRBV10-3|few
AISESSGTGTATNEKLF
>TRBJ1-1|TRBV5-1|many
ASSAGQRNTEAF
>TRBJ1-2|TRBV19|NA
ASSIQGRYYGYT
>TRBJ1-1|TRBV5-1|few
ASSPNARQVNTEAF
>TRBJ2-1|TRBV5-1|NA
ASSLASSYNEQF
>TRBJ2-7|TRBV6-5|NA
ASSSYSSYEQY
>TRBJ1-2|TRBV7-8|few
ASSLGQGPIPNYGYT
>TRBJ2-7|TRBV6-1|NA
ASSEAGGSYEQY
>TRBJ2-1|TRBV5-1|few
ASSLKAGGRNEQF
>TRBJ1-1|TRBV10-2|few
ASRTGGSNTEAF
>TRBJ1-1|TRBV2|NA
ASRGQGTEAF
>TRBJ2-1|TRBV29-1|few
SVEGQYNEQF
>TRBJ2-7|TRBV6-5|few
ASSRGVSYEQY
>TRBJ1-4|TRBV9|NA
ASSGHPTTTTNEKLF
>TRBJ1-2|TRBV29-1|few
SVATGIIRGYT
>TRBJ2-7|TRBV27|NA
ASSLSTGTYEQY
>TRBJ2-5|TRBV2|NA
ASSQGQETQY
>TRBJ1-4|TRBV13|few
ASILRGSEKLF
>TRBJ2-7|TRBV19|NA
ATQGALVPYEQY
>TRBJ2-2|TRBV19|few
ASSISRTGIGELF
>TRBJ1-1|TRBV27|few
ASRRGQNTEAF
>TRBJ1-1|TRBV30|few
AWGGHSGTEAF
>TRBJ2-7|TRBV5-1|few
ASSLMNNRGGDEQY
>TRBJ1-3|TRBV27|few
ASSSPRGASGNTIY
>TRBJ2-5|TRBV2|NA
AITGIGETQY
>TRBJ2-7|TRBV5-8|few
ASSLQGAYEQY
>TRBJ2-1|TRBV5-4|NA
ASSPGPREDEQF
>TRBJ2-3|TRBV28|few
ASIRRGGGDTQY
>TRBJ2-7|TRBV9|few
ASSGTGGLQEQY
>TRBJ1-1|TRBV20-1|NA
SEVTNTEAF
>TRBJ2-3|TRBV9|NA
ASSASVPGQGFADTQY
>TRBJ2-3|TRBV6-1|NA
ASLLTSGGSDTQY
>TRBJ1-5|TRBV10-3|few
AISESYQAGAQPQH
>TRBJ1-1|TRBV7-9|few
ASSPPGQEVPEAF
>TRBJ1-1|TRBV5-1|NA
ASSLEGMNTEAF
>TRBJ1-5|TRBV11-2|NA
ASSLEVGLAGQTQH
>TRBJ1-3|TRBV14|NA
ASSRFRDWTGNTIY
>TRBJ2-7|TRBV6-1|NA
ASSGTPGAGGAYEQY
>TRBJ1-1|TRBV19|few
ASSADRGNTEAF
>TRBJ2-3|TRBV9|few
ASSLGGGSTDTQY
>TRBJ1-4|TRBV5-6|NA
ASSLFTGTGYEKLF
>TRBJ2-5|TRBV15|NA
ATSRDDSRTNPGETQY
>TRBJ2-3|TRBV7-7|once
ASSLKLGTDTQY
>TRBJ1-5|TRBV2|NA
ASSEARGSLQPQH
>TRBJ1-1|TRBV18|NA
ASSSGTGNTEAF
>TRBJ1-4|TRBV7-2|NA
ASSPGTGEEEKLF
>TRBJ1-6|TRBV19|few
ASGAFGNSPLH
>TRBJ1-6|TRBV7-3|NA
ASSTGFNSPLH
>TRBJ2-1|TRBV19|few
ASSSARAGGVPGLNEQF